These T cell receptor beta chains were read from a single sample in a study of cytomegalovirus exposure and HLA in healthy donors. The method was immunoSEQ multiplex PCR; TCRdb's version includes in-frame clones alone and lacks a portion of them. The data show approximately 150,000 clones, roughly 81% seen once. The sequenced sample was PBMCs. These receptors all stem from a girl aged 10 to 17 in good health and CMV-seropositive. The CDR3 runs from the conserved cysteine through the conserved F or W. The D gene is left open where the match is weak. Size is stated for part of the rows, as once, few or many counts, or as a class when the clone is expanded.

clone_size: .
cdr3_length: 15
v_call: TRBV18
d_call: .
j_call: TRBJ2-3
cdr3_aa: CASSRGGGRTDTQYF
cdr3_nt: TGTGCCAGCTCACGGGGCGGGGGCCGAACAGATACGCAGTATTTT

clone_size: .
cdr3_length: 15
v_call: TRBV7-3
d_call: .
j_call: TRBJ2-5
cdr3_aa: CASSLVWQAQETQYF
cdr3_nt: TGTGCCAGCAGCCTTGTGTGGCAGGCCCAAGAGACCCAGTACTTC

clone_size: .
cdr3_length: 11
v_call: TRBV28
d_call: .
j_call: TRBJ1-2
cdr3_aa: CASSSDYGYTF
cdr3_nt: TGTGCCAGCAGTTCCGACTATGGCTACACCTTC

clone_size: .
cdr3_length: 14
v_call: TRBV27
d_call: .
j_call: TRBJ2-1
cdr3_aa: CASSLPDSHNEQFF
cdr3_nt: TGTGCCAGCAGTCTCCCAGACAGTCACAATGAGCAGTTCTTC

clone_size: .
cdr3_length: 12
v_call: TRBV25-1
d_call: .
j_call: TRBJ1-2
cdr3_aa: CASSPGVSGYTF
cdr3_nt: TGTGCCAGCAGCCCGGGAGTCAGTGGCTACACCTTC

clone_size: .
cdr3_length: 14
v_call: TRBV27
d_call: TRBD1
j_call: TRBJ2-1
cdr3_aa: CASRRQGGYNEQFF
cdr3_nt: TGTGCCAGCAGAAGACAGGGGGGGTACAATGAGCAGTTCTTC

clone_size: .
cdr3_length: 15
v_call: TRBV5-6
d_call: TRBD1
j_call: TRBJ1-4
cdr3_aa: CASSSQGARGEKLFF
cdr3_nt: TGTGCCAGCAGCTCACAGGGGGCGCGAGGTGAAAAACTGTTTTTT

clone_size: .
cdr3_length: 15
v_call: TRBV15
d_call: .
j_call: TRBJ2-5
cdr3_aa: CATSRGGGGQETQYF
cdr3_nt: TGTGCCACCAGCAGAGGTGGGGGGGGGCAGGAGACCCAGTACTTC

clone_size: .
cdr3_length: 16
v_call: TRBV15
d_call: TRBD1
j_call: TRBJ1-2
cdr3_aa: CATSRASTGGDYGYTF
cdr3_nt: TGTGCCACCAGCAGAGCTTCTACAGGGGGCGACTATGGCTACACCTTC

clone_size: few
cdr3_length: 18
v_call: TRBV13
d_call: TRBD1
j_call: TRBJ2-5
cdr3_aa: CASSSIKKQGAVWETQYF
cdr3_nt: TGTGCCAGCAGCTCAATCAAAAAGCAGGGGGCCGTTTGGGAGACCCAGTACTTC

clone_size: .
cdr3_length: 16
v_call: TRBV27
d_call: .
j_call: TRBJ1-2
cdr3_aa: CATYPLPTDRNYGYTF
cdr3_nt: TGTGCCACCTACCCGTTACCAACCGACAGAAACTATGGCTACACCTTC

clone_size: .
cdr3_length: 12
v_call: TRBV5-1
d_call: .
j_call: TRBJ1-4
cdr3_aa: CASRQLNEKLFF
cdr3_nt: TGCGCCAGCAGACAGCTAAATGAAAAACTGTTTTTT

clone_size: .
cdr3_length: 12
v_call: TRBV19
d_call: .
j_call: TRBJ1-1
cdr3_aa: CASSIAGYEAFF
cdr3_nt: TGTGCCAGTAGTATAGCGGGGTATGAAGCTTTCTTT

clone_size: .
cdr3_length: 15
v_call: TRBV2
d_call: .
j_call: TRBJ1-4
cdr3_aa: CASRGVRGRNEKLFF
cdr3_nt: TGTGCCAGCAGGGGGGTCAGGGGTCGAAATGAAAAACTGTTTTTT

clone_size: .
cdr3_length: 16
v_call: TRBV2
d_call: TRBD2
j_call: TRBJ2-3
cdr3_aa: CASSVRLALGTDTQYF
cdr3_nt: TGTGCCAGCAGTGTACGACTAGCTTTAGGCACAGATACGCAGTATTTT

clone_size: .
cdr3_length: 13
v_call: TRBV6-5
d_call: .
j_call: TRBJ1-6
cdr3_aa: CASSYGSNSPLHF
cdr3_nt: TGTGCCAGCAGTTACGGGAGCAATTCACCCCTCCACTTT

clone_size: .
cdr3_length: 14
v_call: TRBV7-9
d_call: .
j_call: TRBJ1-2
cdr3_aa: CASSPPDRLWGYTF
cdr3_nt: TGTGCCAGCAGCCCTCCTGACAGGCTATGGGGCTACACCTTC

clone_size: .
cdr3_length: 17
v_call: TRBV10-3
d_call: TRBD1
j_call: TRBJ2-1
cdr3_aa: CAISESTRDRAYNEQFF
cdr3_nt: TGTGCCATCAGTGAGTCAACTAGGGACAGAGCTTACAATGAGCAGTTCTTC

clone_size: .
cdr3_length: 14
v_call: TRBV18
d_call: .
j_call: TRBJ1-1
cdr3_aa: CASSPAWGEFEAFF
cdr3_nt: TGTGCCAGCTCACCCGCGTGGGGAGAGTTTGAAGCTTTCTTT

clone_size: .
cdr3_length: 14
v_call: TRBV2
d_call: TRBD1
j_call: TRBJ1-4
cdr3_aa: CASSETGVNEKLFF
cdr3_nt: TGTGCCAGCAGTGAGACAGGGGTTAATGAAAAACTGTTTTTT

clone_size: .
cdr3_length: 15
v_call: TRBV9
d_call: TRBD1
j_call: TRBJ2-5
cdr3_aa: CASSVGYQGAETQYF
cdr3_nt: TGTGCCAGCAGCGTAGGCTATCAGGGGGCGGAGACCCAGTACTTC

clone_size: few
cdr3_length: 14
v_call: TRBV4-2
d_call: .
j_call: TRBJ1-1
cdr3_aa: CASRFVGGRTEAFF
cdr3_nt: TGTGCCAGCAGATTTGTTGGAGGGAGGACTGAAGCTTTCTTT